One sample yielded the 9 T cell receptor beta chains listed below, sequenced in a study of blood T cell repertoires in COVID-19 (dated by TCRdb to about 2020). Library method: the immunoSEQ multiplex PCR assay. TCRdb took this table from immuneACCESS and kept in-frame rearrangements with V and J called. Such tables lack part of the clones; where checked against another copy, unresolved V genes explain under half of the gap, and the rest is unexplained. The sample table shows 350,000 to 450,000 clones, and 85% are seen once. The ten most abundant clones make up 3.5% to 4% of the sample. The sequenced sample consisted of peripheral blood. The receptors were gathered from a young woman with acute or convalescent COVID-19.

The gene calls are TRBV5-5 and TRBJ2-1, with 11 bases matching TRBD1. The J segment lost 5 bases and the V segment lost 6 bases, leaving 4 bases of the junction unmatched. In germline, CDR1 is SGHKS, CDR2 YYEKEE (reference sequence). The CDR3 runs to 14 residues. The CDR3 DNA follows: TGTGCCAGCATCCCGGGACAGGGGGACAATGAGCAGTTCTTC. Its protein is CASIPGQGDNEQFF.

This clone was found many times. V usage is TRBV6-6 and J usage is TRBJ1-2; weak D call: TRBD1 (5 bases). The CDR3 covers 14 residues. V was pared by 2 bases and J by 4 bases, with 11 bases between. The germline V gene encodes CDR1 MNHNY and CDR2 SVGAGI (reference sequence). CDR3 residues: CASSYPLDSYGYTF. DNA for the CDR3: TGTGCCAGCAGTTACCCCCTCGACAGCTATGGCTACACCTTC.

V and J are TRBV5-1 and TRBJ1-2; D is ambiguous. CDR1 is SGHRS, CDR2 YFSETQ, per germline. The CDR3 is 14 residues long. V gave up 4 bases and J gave up 3 bases, with 13 bases separating them. This CDR3 reads CASSPAGSYYGYTF. In DNA, the CDR3 is TGCGCCAGCAGCCCAGCAGGCAGTTACTATGGCTACACCTTC.

The chain is built from TRBV6-2 or TRBV6-3 and TRBJ2-1, with D possibly being TRBD2 (5 bases). The V end was cut by 5 bases, the J end by 5 bases, with 7 bases between. The CDR3 extends over 12 amino acids. Germline loops: CDR1 MNHEY, CDR2 SVGEGT. The DNA of the CDR3 is TGTGCCAGCAGTCGGACTGACAATGAGCAGTTCTTC. The encoded protein is CASSRTDNEQFF.

V gene TRBV30 combines with J gene TRBJ1-1; 8 bases line up with TRBD1. CDR1 and CDR2 (germline): GTSNPN, SVGIG (reference sequence). V lost 3 bases, J lost 5 bases, and 5 bases stayed unmatched. The CDR3 consists of 13 residues. CDR3 in DNA: TGTGCCTGGAGGGACACAGGGGGGACTGAAGCTTTCTTT. Amino acids: CAWRDTGGTEAFF.

V gene TRBV9 combines with J gene TRBJ1-2; 7 bases agree with TRBD1. Germline V lookup: CDR1 SGDLS, CDR2 YYNGEE. Trimming took 4 bases from V and 9 from J; bases not matched to a gene: 6. This CDR3 has 12 residues. The CDR3 loop is CASSPDRVRYTF. CDR3 coding DNA: TGTGCCAGCAGCCCTGACAGGGTACGCTACACCTTC.

The J gene is TRBJ2-7, the V gene TRBV30; D is possibly TRBD1 (5 bases). Germline CDR1 reads GTSNPN; CDR2 reads SVGIG (reference sequence). Trimming cost V 1 base and J 2 bases, with 15 bases left between them. The CDR3 spans 15 residues. The CDR3 protein is CAWSGDSTEAYEQYF. In nucleotides, the CDR3 is TGTGCCTGGAGTGGAGACAGCACGGAAGCCTACGAGCAGTACTTC.

This clone was seen a handful of times. The chain employs TRBV7-9 and TRBJ1-1; no definite D call. Germline values: CDR1 SEHNR, CDR2 FQNEAQ (reference sequence). This CDR3 is built from 13 residues. The germline V and J ends were trimmed by 5 bases and 8 bases, with 15 bases remaining between them. CDR3 region: CASSTRQEPEAFF. The CDR3 bases are TGTGCCAGCAGCACCCGACAAGAACCGGAAGCTTTCTTT.

This clone was counted between two and nine times. The chain employs TRBV20-1 and TRBJ2-7; TRBD2 might be the D (5 bases). The V and J ends lost 3 bases and 6 bases respectively, with 12 bases between them. From germline, CDR1 is DFQATT and CDR2 SNEGSKA (reference sequence). The CDR3 totals 12 residues. The CDR3 spells CSASALEGEQYF. The DNA of the CDR3 is TGCAGTGCTAGTGCCCTCGAGGGCGAGCAGTACTTC.